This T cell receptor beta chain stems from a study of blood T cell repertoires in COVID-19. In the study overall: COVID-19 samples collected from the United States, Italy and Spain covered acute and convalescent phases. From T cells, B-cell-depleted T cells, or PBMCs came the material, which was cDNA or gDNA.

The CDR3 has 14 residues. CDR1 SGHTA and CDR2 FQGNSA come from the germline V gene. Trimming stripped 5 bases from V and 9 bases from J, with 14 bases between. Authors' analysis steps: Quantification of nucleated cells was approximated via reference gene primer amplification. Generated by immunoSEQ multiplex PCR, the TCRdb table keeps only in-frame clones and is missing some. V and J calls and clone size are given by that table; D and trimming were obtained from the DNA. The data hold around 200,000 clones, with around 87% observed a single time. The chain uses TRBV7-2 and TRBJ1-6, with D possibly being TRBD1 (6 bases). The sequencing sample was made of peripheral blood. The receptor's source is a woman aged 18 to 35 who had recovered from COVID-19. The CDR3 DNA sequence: TGTGCCAGCAGCCACCGGACAGAAAGTTCACCCCTCCACTTT. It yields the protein CASSHRTESSPLHF.